This T cell receptor (beta chain) was captured in a study of human T cells and chemical hapten exposure (dated by TCRdb to about 2021). As for the study more broadly: For sensitization, 2% DPC in acetone was applied to a roughly 2 cm by roughly 2 cm area of upper inner arm skin. Weekly therapeutic DPC doses were additionally applied to the scalp of patients throughout the roughly 22-week study period. Patch testing on the upper back used Finn chambers containing 0.01% DPC, with scoring done after 6 days according to International Contact Dermatitis Research Group standards. Most of the patients in the cohort were female, and the cohort covered alopecia areata with under or over 50% scalp involvement, alopecia totalis and alopecia universalis. The libraries were sequenced as a pool, and the TCR yield per sample differed mostly because of small variations in library volumes within the pool. This study followed changes in the peripheral blood TCR repertoire in vivo during primary and secondary sensitization of alopecia patients to the hapten diphenylcyclopropenone (DPC). Blood samples were taken from patients before sensitization (week 0) and at 2, 6 and about 24 weeks after DPC sensitization. Blood for TCR sequencing was provided by twenty-nine alopecia patients at one to four time points (pre-sensitization, 2, 6 and 24 weeks). General findings and caveats noted by the study authors: DPC sensitization did not change how many TCRs were above 1 in 1000 frequency, and no evidence was found of alterations in global repertoire structure. Significantly more large CDR3 similarity clusters were formed by expanded TCRs than by pre-sensitization or healthy control sets, consistent with antigen-driven responses. The number of PT1 expanded TCRs positively correlated with patch test score, significant at thresholds 8, 16 and 32 but not 4. Repeated subsampling changed both the strength of the expansion versus patch-test correlation and the threshold at which the correlation became significant. Because all patients had alopecia, a presumed autoimmune disease, the immune response of the patients might differ from that of healthy individuals.

This clonotype was recorded a few times. Its binding antigen is unknown. No base-level quality is on record; no much larger clone is a single base apart. To prepare the library, RACE was applied. Sequenced using a NextSeq 500. Library preparation attached unique molecular identifiers to individual cDNA molecules for quantitative, reproducible TCR counting. Each blood RNA sample was used to sequence both TCR alpha and TCR beta chains. The authors' pipeline ran thus. The median number of TCRs per sample was 95,638, ranging from roughly 23,224 to 690,600. The Decombinator software suite was used to annotate the V, J and CDR3 of the TCR reads. Every sample was subsampled to the same number of TCRs (28,000) for the PS versus PT1 abundance plots. Expanded TCRs were defined as absent before sensitization and observed at least eight times at the 2-week time point. TCRdb itself trimmed the public reads at Q25 with fastp, ran MiXCR and retained productive beta chains. Entries are consolidated by CDR3 protein sequence, retaining the most common genes and DNA. The authors' filters were not applied to this entry. The sample has more than 65,000 distinct CDR3 sequences on record, about 8% of them singletons. The ten largest make up about 1.6% of the sample.

The time point label on this specimen signifies: patch test 1, 2 weeks after DPC sensitization. The sample's treatment or condition label, in plain terms: therapeutic diphenylcyclopropenone sensitization with weekly scalp DPC. At every patch-test visit, the blood draw took place before the patch test was put on. To be eligible, patients had to be aged 18 to 70, diagnosed with alopecia and judged suitable for DPC therapy, while pregnant patients were excluded. Total RNA was extracted from unfractionated whole blood collected in Tempus Blood RNA tubes. The germline V gene yields SQVTM for CDR1 and ANQGSEA for CDR2. The CDR3 goes from the cysteine to the phenylalanine over 13 residues. The sequence is cut down to CDR3 DNA, 39 bases in frame from base 1. Trimming accounts for 3 bases at V and 7 bases at J, while the number of junction bases matched to no gene is 8.

Here the sequenced sample was whole blood, taken in connection with sensitization to the hapten diphenylcyclopropenone (DPC). This sequence originates from a woman aged 30 to 39 with alopecia areata. Some clones in this sample may be carry-over from other donors' samples. The rearranged segments are TRBV29-1 and TRBJ2-7, and 8 junctional nucleotides match TRBD1. The DNA reads as follows: TGCAGCGTTGAGAGTCAGGGGGCAGGGGAGCAGTACTTC. Translated, it gives CSVESQGAGEQYF.